These 3 T cell receptor beta chains share one sample of origin, sequenced in a study of blood T cell repertoires in COVID-19 (dated by TCRdb to the early 2020s). Library generation was performed with the immunoSEQ multiplex PCR assay. The clones in this table, taken by TCRdb from immuneACCESS, are in-frame only. Not every clone is retained; where verified, under half of the shortfall comes from an unresolved V gene, and the cause of the rest is unknown. A total of tens of thousands of clones appear in this sample, about 85% of them only once. The top ten constitute 30% to 35% of the sample. Specimen: peripheral blood. The receptors stem from a woman aged 80 or over with acute or convalescent COVID-19.

This chain links TRBV6-5 with TRBJ2-1, with 11 bases identical to TRBD2. The CDR3 length is 15 residues. CDR1 and CDR2 (germline): MNHEY, SVGAGI. Trimming took 4 bases from V and 3 from J; bases not matched to a gene: 2. CDR3 in DNA: TGTGCCAGCAGTTCAACTAGCGGGAGCTACAATGAGCAGTTCTTC. Its protein is CASSSTSGSYNEQFF.

This clone has more than one count but fewer than ten. The chain carries TRBV7-9 and TRBJ1-1, with 9 bases identical to TRBD1. V lost 1 base, J lost 11 bases, and 20 bases stayed unmatched. This CDR3 region has 18 residues. Germline-derived CDR1 and CDR2 are SEHNR and FQNEAQ (reference sequence). CDR3 DNA sequence: TGTGCCAGCAGCTTAGGGTCCTTCGGGACAGGGAAAAAAGGTCCGGCTTTCTTT. Translating it yields CASSLGSFGTGKKGPAFF.

DNA of the CDR3: TGTGCCAGCTCACCACCGACGGGGGGGGCGGGGGAGCAGTACTTC. It codes for CASSPPTGGAGEQYF. The chain carries TRBV18 and TRBJ2-7; 8 positions match TRBD2. There are 15 residues in the CDR3. The junction had 8 bases not matched to a gene; V was cut back by 0 bases and J by 7 bases. From germline, CDR1 is KGHSH and CDR2 LQKENI.